This note documents a single T cell receptor (beta chain) sequence. This clone was recorded only once. Its cognate antigen has yet to be identified. One end of the junction fails to match germline, which may point to a read error. ICON enrollment began in early 2016, and the last patient was enrolled in the second half of 2018. In a subcohort of about 76 patients, fresh tumor and matched uninvolved tissue were collected for in-depth immune analyses, with TCR sequencing among those analyses. No cell sorting was done, and TCR sequencing was instead run on DNA isolated from bulk tissue. The immunoSEQ assay used for TCR sequencing gave the T-cell fraction in both tumor and uninvolved lung tissue. The paper's data handling went like this. For survival analysis, patients were split into high (upper tertile) and low (lower two tertiles) T-cell fraction groups and compared by log-rank test. A signed-rank test was used to test paired tumor versus uninvolved lung differences in T-cell fraction. The table comes from immuneACCESS by way of TCRdb, which keeps in-frame sequences with V and J called. Part of the clones is missing from these tables; in studies checked, under half for an unresolved V gene and the rest for unknown reasons. That table is the source of V, J and clone size, and D and trimming were worked out from the DNA. The sample contains under 15,000 clones, more than 75% of them found a single time. Of the sample, under 9.5% is held by the ten largest clones.

This sample stems from a study of tumor-infiltrating lymphocytes in localized non-small cell lung cancer (dated by TCRdb to about 2021). About the study as a whole: Several histologies were represented in the cohort, which also included both smokers and never-smokers as well as patients whose samples were collected after neoadjuvant chemotherapy. Each patient provided resected tumor tissue plus uninvolved lung tissue from the same patient, with the uninvolved lung tissue described as non-adjacent to the tumor. The same patients underwent several integrated assays, with TCR sequencing performed together with flow cytometry, multiplex immunofluorescence, RNA-seq, exome sequencing and proteomics. In total, the ICON cohort consisted of roughly 150 surgical patients with localized non-small cell lung cancer who had their tumors resected. A total of 45 to 60 patients were part of the paired comparison of immunoSEQ T-cell fraction between tumor and uninvolved lung.

Taken from the germline V gene (reference sequence), the CDR1 and CDR2 loops are LNHNV and YYDKDF. The CDR3 numbers 13 residues from cysteine through phenylalanine. Just CDR3 DNA is preserved here, 39 bases in frame from base 1. Overall study outcomes, separate from this receptor: Because different assays used different pieces of the same tissue, intratumor heterogeneity could not be separated from technical variation. No difference in TCR-derived T-cell fraction was observed between the flow cytometry-defined immunotypes IM1 (good prognosis) and IM2 (poor prognosis). Tumor T-cell fraction from TCR sequencing was not associated with recurrence-free survival (p = 0.61). In line with immunofluorescence CD3 counts, TCRbeta sequencing supported higher T cell infiltration in tumors compared with uninvolved lung tissue. Because assay coverage varied across patients depending on available tissue quantity, TCR sequencing was performed for only a subset of the cohort.

Sequences were obtained from lung tumor tissue. The receptor's source is a human donor with non-small cell lung cancer. Recombination linked TRBV15 to TRBJ1-1, with the D gene call left open. The bases are TGTGCCACCAGCAGAGGTGATGACACTGCAGCTTTCTTT. It codes for CATSRGDDTAAFF. With the portions outside the CDR3 filled from the reference TRBV15 and TRBJ1-1 genes, the complete variable region becomes DAMVIQNPRYQVTQFGKPVTLSCSQTLNHNVMYWYQQKSSQAPKLLFHYYDKDFNNEADTPDNFQSRRPNTSFCFLDIRSPGLGDTAMYLCATSRGDDTAAFFGQGTRLTVV.